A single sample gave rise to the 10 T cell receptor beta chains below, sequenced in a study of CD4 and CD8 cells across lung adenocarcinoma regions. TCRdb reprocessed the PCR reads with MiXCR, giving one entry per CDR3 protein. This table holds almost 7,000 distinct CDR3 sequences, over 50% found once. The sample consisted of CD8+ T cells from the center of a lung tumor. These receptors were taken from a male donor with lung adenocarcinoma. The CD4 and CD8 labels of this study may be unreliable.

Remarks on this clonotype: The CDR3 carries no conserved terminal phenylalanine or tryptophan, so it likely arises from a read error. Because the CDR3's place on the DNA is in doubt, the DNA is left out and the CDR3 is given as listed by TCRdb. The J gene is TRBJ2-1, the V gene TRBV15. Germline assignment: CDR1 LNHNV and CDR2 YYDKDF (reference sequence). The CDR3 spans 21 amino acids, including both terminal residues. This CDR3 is CATKPGYFFLNIFSRDGILPC.

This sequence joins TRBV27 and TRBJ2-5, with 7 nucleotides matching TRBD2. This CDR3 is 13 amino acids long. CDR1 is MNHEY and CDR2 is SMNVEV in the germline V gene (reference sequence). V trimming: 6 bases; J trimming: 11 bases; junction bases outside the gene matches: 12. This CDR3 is CASRGRGWEKQYF. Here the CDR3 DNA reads TGTGCCAGCAGGGGGAGGGGTTGGGAGAAGCAGTACTTC.

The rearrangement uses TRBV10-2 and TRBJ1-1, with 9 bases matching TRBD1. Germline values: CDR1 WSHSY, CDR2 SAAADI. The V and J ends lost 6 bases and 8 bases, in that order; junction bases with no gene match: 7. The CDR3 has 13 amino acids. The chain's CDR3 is CASSTSGTGEAFF. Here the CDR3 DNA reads TGCGCCAGCAGCACCAGCGGGACAGGGGAAGCTTTCTTT.

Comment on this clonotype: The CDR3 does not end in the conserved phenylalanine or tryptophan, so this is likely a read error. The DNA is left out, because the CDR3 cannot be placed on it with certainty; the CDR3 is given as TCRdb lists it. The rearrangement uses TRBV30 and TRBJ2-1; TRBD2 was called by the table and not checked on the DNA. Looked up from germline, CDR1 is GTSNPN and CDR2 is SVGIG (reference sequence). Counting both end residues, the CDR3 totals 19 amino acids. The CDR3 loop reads CAVSQGSLSYCFLAAMPSP.

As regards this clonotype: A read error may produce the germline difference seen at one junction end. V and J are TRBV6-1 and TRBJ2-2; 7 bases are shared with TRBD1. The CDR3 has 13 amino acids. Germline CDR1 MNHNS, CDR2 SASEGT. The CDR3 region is CVSSTGDTGELFF. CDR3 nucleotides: TGTGTCAGCAGTACAGGGGACACCGGGGAGCTGTTTTTT.

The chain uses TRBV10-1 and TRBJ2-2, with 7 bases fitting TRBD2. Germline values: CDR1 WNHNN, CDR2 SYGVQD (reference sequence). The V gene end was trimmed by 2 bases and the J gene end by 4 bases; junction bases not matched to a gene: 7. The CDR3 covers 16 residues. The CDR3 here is CASSEIPAGSTGELFF. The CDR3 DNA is TGCGCCAGCAGTGAGATCCCAGCGGGGAGCACCGGGGAGCTGTTTTTT.

CDR3 nucleotides: TGCAGTGCCGTCTACGGCGGCCCCACAAGGCAGGATGAGCAGTTCTTC. This encodes CSAVYGGPTRQDEQFF. The J gene is TRBJ2-1, the V gene TRBV20-1; no firm D call. CDR1 is DFQATT and CDR2 is SNEGSKA in the germline V gene (reference sequence). Trimming shortened V by 6 bases and J by 8 bases, and 26 bases separated the two germline ends. CDR3 size: 16 residues.

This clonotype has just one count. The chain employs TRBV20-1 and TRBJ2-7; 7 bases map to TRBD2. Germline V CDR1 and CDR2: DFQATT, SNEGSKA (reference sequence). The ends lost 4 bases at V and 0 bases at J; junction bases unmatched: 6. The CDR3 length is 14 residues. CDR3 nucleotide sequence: TGCAGTGCTACATCCGGGGGGTCCTCCTACGAGCAGTACTTC. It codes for CSATSGGSSYEQYF.

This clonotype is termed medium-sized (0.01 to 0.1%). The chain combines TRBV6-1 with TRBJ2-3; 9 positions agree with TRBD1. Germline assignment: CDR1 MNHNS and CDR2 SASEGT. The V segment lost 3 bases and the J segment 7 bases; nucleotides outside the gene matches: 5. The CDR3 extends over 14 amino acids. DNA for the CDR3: TGTGCCAGCAGTGATATGGGACAGGGTCATACGCAGTATTTT. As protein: CASSDMGQGHTQYF.

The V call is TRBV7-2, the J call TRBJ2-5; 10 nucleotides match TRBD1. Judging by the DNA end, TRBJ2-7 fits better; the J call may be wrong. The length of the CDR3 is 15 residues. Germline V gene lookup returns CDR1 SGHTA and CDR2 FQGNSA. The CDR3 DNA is TGTGCCAGCAGCCCCCAAGGGACAGGGGAGTACGAGCAGTACTTC. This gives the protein CASSPQGTGEYEQYF.